These 32 T cell receptor beta chains were sequenced from one sample in a study of T-cell memory formation after mild COVID-19. TCRdb re-called the 5' RACE reads with MiXCR, one entry per CDR3 protein. The sample includes a few hundred thousand distinct CDR3 sequences, 20% to 25% of them seen just once. Sequencing input: PBMCs or a T cell subset sorted from them (not recorded which). The source of these receptors is a man between 18 and 29 years old who had mild COVID-19 (a few samples of this study predate the infection). Cell type and time point are not known.

The J gene is TRBJ2-5, the V gene TRBV9; a possible D gene is TRBD1 (6 bases). The V gene's germline CDR1 is SGDLS and CDR2 YYNGEE. Trimming took off 0 bases at V and 4 bases at J, with 10 bases between the two ends. The CDR3 totals 14 residues. The CDR3 coding sequence is TGTGCCAGCAGCGTAGAGGCACAGGGAGAGACCCAGTACTTC. This encodes CASSVEAQGETQYF.

This clonotype was seen only a few times. The chain links TRBV11-2 to TRBJ1-1; D call uncertain. The V gene's germline CDR1 is SGHAT and CDR2 FQNNGV. V lost 5 bases and J lost 2, with 12 bases in between. This CDR3 has 14 residues. CDR3 coding DNA: TGTGCCAGCAGCGCCGGGAATTATAACACTGAAGCTTTCTTT. Translation gives CASSAGNYNTEAFF.

This rearrangement joins TRBV7-2 to TRBJ2-5; tentatively, D is TRBD1 (6 bases). The CDR3 extends over 14 amino acids. The V gene lost 5 bases and the J gene lost 4 bases, with 14 bases spanning the gap. Germline-derived CDR1 and CDR2 are SGHTA and FQGNSA. In DNA, the CDR3 is TGTGCCAGCAGCCCACAGGGACCAGGAGAGACCCAGTACTTC. It is translated as CASSPQGPGETQYF.

This clonotype was picked up one time. This chain connects TRBV29-1 to TRBJ2-7; 10 nucleotides match TRBD2. CDR3 length: 14 amino acids. Per germline, CDR1 SQVTM and CDR2 ANQGSEA. V lost 6 bases to trimming and J lost 5 bases; unmatched junction nucleotides: 10. CDR3: CSVEIPSGGDEQYF. The CDR3 nucleotides are TGCAGCGTGGAAATCCCTAGCGGGGGAGACGAGCAGTACTTC.

V gene TRBV5-1 combines with J gene TRBJ2-1, with D tentatively TRBD1 (5 bases). CDR3 length: 14 residues. Germline CDR1 is SGHRS and CDR2 is YFSETQ. V was trimmed by 2 bases and J by 4 bases, leaving 10 bases between them. The CDR3 DNA reads TGCGCCAGCAGCTTCCAGGGTACGTACAATGAGCAGTTCTTC. Encoded protein: CASSFQGTYNEQFF. Full variable domain (rest looked up from reference TRBV5-1 and TRBJ2-1): KAGVTQTPRYLIKTRGQQVTLSCSPISGHRSVSWYQQTPGQGLQFLFEYFSETQRNKGNFPGRFSGRQFSNSRSEMNVSTLELGDSALYLCASSFQGTYNEQFFGPGTRLTVL.

V gene TRBV20-1 combines with J gene TRBJ1-2; 11 nucleotides match TRBD1. Germline-derived CDR1 and CDR2 are DFQATT and SNEGSKA (reference sequence). Germline trimming cut 6 bases from V and 4 bases from J; bases unmatched to any gene: 7. The length of the CDR3 is 14 residues. CDR3 sequence: CSAWGQGVGYGYTF. The CDR3 DNA follows: TGCAGTGCCTGGGGACAGGGGGTAGGCTATGGCTACACCTTC.

Only a few counts were recorded for this clonotype. This rearrangement joins TRBV2 to TRBJ2-2, with a possible D match to TRBD2 (5 bases). Trimming took off 10 bases at V and 2 bases at J, with 14 bases between the two ends. CDR3 length equals 14 residues. The germline CDR1 and CDR2 sequences are SNHLY and FYNNEI. CDR3 loop: CATRGDFNTGELFF. CDR3 DNA sequence: TGTGCCACCCGGGGTGACTTCAACACCGGGGAGCTGTTTTTT. Full variable domain (remainder filled in from reference TRBV2 and TRBJ2-2): EPEVTQTPSHQVTQMGQEVILRCVPISNHLYFYWYRQILGQKVEFLVSFYNNEISEKSEIFDDQFSVERPDGSNFTLKIRSTKLEDSAMYFCATRGDFNTGELFFGEGSRLTVL.

The chain is built from TRBV2 and TRBJ1-2, with D possibly TRBD1 on 5 matching bases. The CDR3 loop spans 14 amino acids. Germline V CDR1 and CDR2: SNHLY, FYNNEI. V was cut by 7 bases and J by 3 bases, with 15 bases left in between. This CDR3 is CASTLEGWDYGYTF. Written as DNA, the CDR3 is TGTGCCAGCACCCTGGAGGGGTGGGACTATGGCTACACCTTC.

The CDR3 sequence is CASSRRDRGTGEQYF. The CDR3 nucleotides read TGTGCCAGCAGCCGCCGGGACAGGGGGACGGGAGAGCAGTACTTC. V is TRBV3-1 and J is TRBJ2-7; 11 positions agree with TRBD1. The CDR3 contains 15 residues. Per germline, CDR1 LGHDT and CDR2 YNNKEL (reference sequence). The ends lost 4 bases at V and 7 bases at J; junction bases unmatched: 9.

The chain couples TRBV3-1 to TRBJ2-3, with 11 bases identical to TRBD2. V was clipped by 3 bases and J by 3 bases; unmatched bases: 5. Germline V CDR1 and CDR2: LGHDT, YNNKEL (reference sequence). The CDR3 is 16 residues long. The CDR3 nucleotides read TGTGCCAGCAGCCAGCTGAGACTAGCGGGGACAGATACGCAGTATTTT. Residues: CASSQLRLAGTDTQYF.

The rearrangement links TRBV2 to TRBJ1-5, with 10 bases matching TRBD1. The CDR3 totals 16 residues. Trimming cost V 8 bases and J 0 bases; bases outside gene matches: 7. Germline lookup yields CDR1 SNHLY and CDR2 FYNNEI. The CDR3 DNA sequence: TGTGCCAGCCGGGACAGGGGCCCTTATAGCAATCAGCCCCAGCATTTT. Translating gives CASRDRGPYSNQPQHF. Using reference TRBV2 and TRBJ1-5 for the parts outside the CDR3, the full variable domain is EPEVTQTPSHQVTQMGQEVILRCVPISNHLYFYWYRQILGQKVEFLVSFYNNEISEKSEIFDDQFSVERPDGSNFTLKIRSTKLEDSAMYFCASRDRGPYSNQPQHFGDGTRLSIL.

The sample holds a few counts of this clonotype. This chain links TRBV20-1 with TRBJ2-1, with 8 bases lining up with TRBD2. Germline CDR1 DFQATT, CDR2 SNEGSKA (reference sequence). Trimming at V came to 4 bases and at J to 9 bases, leaving 8 bases not matched to a gene. The CDR3 totals 13 residues. CDR3 in DNA: TGCAGTGCTAAAAGACTAGCGCGGATTGAGCAGTTCTTC. Residues: CSAKRLARIEQFF.

The genes are TRBV28 and TRBJ2-3; no reliable D call. The CDR3 runs to 16 residues. Deletions cut 4 bases from V and 1 base from J, with 15 bases between. Germline V gene sequence: CDR1 MDHEN, CDR2 SYDVKM. The CDR3 spells CASSSTKLVGTDTQYF. The CDR3 DNA sequence: TGTGCCAGCAGTTCCACTAAGTTGGTTGGCACAGATACGCAGTATTTT.

This clonotype appeared a few times. V gene TRBV20-1 combines with J gene TRBJ2-7; 8 bases map to TRBD2. The germline V gene encodes CDR1 DFQATT and CDR2 SNEGSKA (reference sequence). With V trimmed by 5 bases and J by 0 bases, 9 bases remained unmatched. The CDR3 has 15 residues. Here the CDR3 reads CSASDSGALSYEQYV. DNA for the CDR3: TGCAGTGCTTCAGATAGCGGGGCTCTCTCCTACGAGCAGTACGTC.

This sequence joins TRBV20-1 and TRBJ1-3; the D gene is possibly TRBD1 (6 bases). In germline, CDR1 is DFQATT, CDR2 SNEGSKA (reference sequence). The ends were cut back, 0 bases at V and 3 bases at J, with 12 bases in the middle. The CDR3 totals 15 residues. CDR3: CSARDSGASGNTIYF. The DNA for the CDR3 is TGCAGTGCTAGAGATTCGGGGGCGAGTGGAAACACCATATATTTT.

This clonotype was counted a few times. The rearrangement joins TRBV6-6 to TRBJ2-3; D gene unclear. This CDR3 is 12 amino acids long. Germline V CDR1 and CDR2: MNHNY, SVGAGI (reference sequence). V was shortened by 8 bases and J by 0 bases, with 6 bases between the two germline ends. The CDR3 region has the DNA TGTGCCAGCGGGATCAGCACAGATACGCAGTATTTT. Translation: CASGISTDTQYF.

The chain uses TRBV12-3 or TRBV12-4 and TRBJ1-5; TRBD1 might be the D (5 bases). CDR3 size: 14 residues. The V gene lost 8 bases and the J gene lost 2 bases, with 13 bases spanning the gap. CDR3 sequence reads: CASRVGTGNQPQHF. Written as DNA, the CDR3 is TGTGCCAGCCGTGTGGGGACGGGCAATCAGCCCCAGCATTTT.

V gene TRBV5-1 combines with J gene TRBJ2-1; TRBD1 matches at 12 bases. The V and J ends lost 4 bases and 7 bases, in that order; junction bases with no gene match: 12. Per germline, CDR1 SGHRS and CDR2 YFSETQ. The CDR3 spans 17 residues. The CDR3 DNA is TGCGCCAGCAGCGAGGGACAGGGGGCGCGGTTTCGGAATGAGCAGTTCTTC. Protein product: CASSEGQGARFRNEQFF.

The gene calls are TRBV3-2 and TRBJ1-2; the table's D gene call, TRBD1, was not cross checked with the DNA. TRBV3-2 is a pseudogene. This CDR3 contains 13 residues. CDR3: CASIQGCAYGYTF. CDR3 bases: TGTGCCAGCATACAGGGTTGCGCCTATGGCTACACCTTC.

The chain carries TRBV6-1 and TRBJ2-5; 7 bases match TRBD2. The V segment lost 4 bases and the J segment 3 bases; nucleotides outside the gene matches: 8. This CDR3 contains 15 residues. Germline V gene lookup returns CDR1 MNHNS and CDR2 SASEGT. The CDR3, as DNA: TGTGCCAGCAGTGGGGGGGGGACGGCAGAAGAGACCCAGTACTTC. Residues: CASSGGGTAEETQYF.

The chain carries TRBV15 and TRBJ1-1; D is unclear. In germline, CDR1 is LNHNV, CDR2 YYDKDF (reference sequence). The CDR3 is 13 residues long. V lost 3 bases, J lost 1 base, and 6 bases lay in between. CDR3 nucleotides: TGTGCCACCAGCAGCCAGACGAACACTGAAGCTTTCTTT. Amino acids: CATSSQTNTEAFF.

V and J are TRBV14 and TRBJ2-5; D may be TRBD1 or TRBD2 (5 bases each). V was clipped by 1 base and J by 2 bases, with 11 bases between them. Germline V gene lookup returns CDR1 SGHDN and CDR2 FVKESK. The CDR3 length is 15 residues. The CDR3 here is CASSQVGRLQETQYF. The CDR3 bases are TGTGCCAGCAGCCAAGTGGGACGGTTACAAGAGACCCAGTACTTC. The full variable domain, in which reference TRBV14 and TRBJ2-5 provide the parts outside the CDR3, is EAGVTQFPSHSVIEKGQTVTLRCDPISGHDNLYWYRRVMGKEIKFLLHFVKESKQDESGMPNNRFLAERTGGTYSTLKVQPAELEDSGVYFCASSQVGRLQETQYFGPGTRLLVL.

This clonotype was found a few times. This chain connects TRBV7-8 to TRBJ2-1; possible D gene TRBD2, 7 bases. Trimming cost V 7 bases and J 5 bases, with 21 bases left between them. Germline V gene data show CDR1 as SGHVS and CDR2 as FQNEAQ. The CDR3 loop spans 16 amino acids. CDR3 DNA: TGTGCCAGCATCCTTGACGTAGGGGGGAGGGACAATGAGCAGTTCTTC. Encoded protein: CASILDVGGRDNEQFF.

This clonotype appeared a single time. This chain connects TRBV28 to TRBJ2-2, with unresolved D. V lost 6 bases, J lost 2 bases, and 13 bases lay in between. The CDR3 is made up of 15 amino acids. The germline V gene encodes CDR1 MDHEN and CDR2 SYDVKM. CDR3 sequence (DNA): TGTGCCAGCAGAGGGCGCAGGACCAACACCGGGGAGCTGTTTTTT. This codes for CASRGRRTNTGELFF.

This clonotype was seen only a few times. In DNA form, the CDR3 reads TGTGCCAGCTCACCAGGACAGGAGTCTAATCAGCCCCAGCATTTT. Amino acid sequence: CASSPGQESNQPQHF. The chain combines TRBV18 with TRBJ1-5; 7 nucleotides match TRBD1. The CDR3 totals 15 residues. Per the germline V gene, CDR1 is KGHSH and CDR2 is LQKENI. J was trimmed by 4 bases and V by 2 bases; bases with no gene match: 5.

This clonotype was seen more than once but under ten times. This chain joins TRBV27 and TRBJ2-5; TRBD2 aligns across 11 bases. The germline V gene encodes CDR1 MNHEY and CDR2 SMNVEV (reference sequence). The CDR3 sequence is 15 residues long. Trimming cost V 3 bases and J 5 bases; bases outside gene matches: 5. CDR3 in amino acids: CASSFASGGTETQYF. The CDR3 coding sequence is TGTGCCAGCAGTTTCGCTAGCGGGGGGACGGAGACCCAGTACTTC.

The V and J genes are TRBV24-1 and TRBJ1-2; D is uncertain. The CDR3 loop spans 14 amino acids. Deletions cut 1 base from V and 0 bases from J, with 5 bases between. Per the germline V gene, CDR1 is KGHDR and CDR2 is SFDVKD. CDR3 DNA sequence: TGTGCCACCAGTGATTTTACATCTAACTATGGCTACACCTTC. Amino acids: CATSDFTSNYGYTF.

The chain joins TRBV6-4 to TRBJ2-7; D perhaps matches TRBD2 (5 bases). The germline V and J ends were trimmed by 2 bases and 4 bases, with 12 bases remaining between them. Germline values: CDR1 MRHNA, CDR2 SNTAGT. There are 14 residues in the CDR3. The CDR3 spells CASSDEGLFYEQYV. The CDR3 DNA is TGTGCCAGCAGTGACGAGGGCTTATTTTACGAGCAGTACGTC.

This clonotype was recorded a few times. The chain carries TRBV5-1 and TRBJ2-7; D perhaps matches TRBD2 (5 bases). The V end lost 4 bases, the J end lost 6 bases, and 8 bases lay between the germline ends. Germline V lookup: CDR1 SGHRS, CDR2 YFSETQ. This CDR3 region has 11 residues. CDR3 DNA: TGCGCCAGCAGCCGGGAAGGCGAGCAGTACTTC. This encodes CASSREGEQYF.

J is TRBJ2-1 and V is TRBV7-2, with TRBD2 as a possible D gene (6 bases). The CDR3 has 13 residues. Germline CDR1 reads SGHTA; CDR2 reads FQGNSA. Deletions cut 6 bases from V and 5 bases from J, with 11 bases between. Written as DNA, the CDR3 is TGTGCCAGCAGAGCGGGTTTAAACAATGAGCAGTTCTTC. This gives the protein CASRAGLNNEQFF.

The gene calls are TRBV14 and TRBJ1-1, with 7 bases aligning to TRBD1. The ends lost 4 bases at V and 0 bases at J; junction bases unmatched: 5. The germline V gene has CDR1 SGHDN and CDR2 FVKESK. The CDR3 has 15 amino acids. This CDR3 reads CASSLLGQLNTEAFF. In DNA, the CDR3 is TGTGCCAGCAGCCTTCTGGGACAGCTGAACACTGAAGCTTTCTTT.

This clonotype was found a few times. V gene TRBV11-2 combines with J gene TRBJ2-7; D is uncertain. Germline-derived CDR1 and CDR2 are SGHAT and FQNNGV. The CDR3 has 12 amino acids. V dropped 3 bases and J dropped 3 bases, with 6 bases sitting between them. The CDR3 DNA reads TGTGCCAGCAGCTTTGACGGCTACGAGCAGTACTTC. Amino acids: CASSFDGYEQYF.